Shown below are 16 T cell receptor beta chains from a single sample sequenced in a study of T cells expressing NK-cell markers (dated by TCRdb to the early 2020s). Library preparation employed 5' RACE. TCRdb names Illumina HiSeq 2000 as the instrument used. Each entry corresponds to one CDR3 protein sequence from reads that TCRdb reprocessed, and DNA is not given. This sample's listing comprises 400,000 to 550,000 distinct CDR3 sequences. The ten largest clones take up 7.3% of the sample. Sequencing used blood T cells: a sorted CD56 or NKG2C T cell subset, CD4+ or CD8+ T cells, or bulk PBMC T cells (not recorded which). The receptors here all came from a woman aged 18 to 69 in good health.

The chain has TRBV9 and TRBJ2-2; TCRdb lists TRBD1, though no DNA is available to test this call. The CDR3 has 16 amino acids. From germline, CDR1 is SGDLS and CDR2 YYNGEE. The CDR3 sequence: CASSGGQGSNTGELFF.

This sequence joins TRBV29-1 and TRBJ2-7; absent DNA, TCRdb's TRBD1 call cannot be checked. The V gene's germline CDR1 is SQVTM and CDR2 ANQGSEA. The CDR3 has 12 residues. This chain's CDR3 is CSVSAQGYEQYF.

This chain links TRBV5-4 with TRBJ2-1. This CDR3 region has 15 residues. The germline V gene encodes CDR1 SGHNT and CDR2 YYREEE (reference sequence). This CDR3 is CASSPHRGLYNEQFF.

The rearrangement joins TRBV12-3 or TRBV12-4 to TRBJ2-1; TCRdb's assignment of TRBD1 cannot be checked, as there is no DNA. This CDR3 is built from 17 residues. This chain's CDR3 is CASSPPSGVLTYNEQFF.

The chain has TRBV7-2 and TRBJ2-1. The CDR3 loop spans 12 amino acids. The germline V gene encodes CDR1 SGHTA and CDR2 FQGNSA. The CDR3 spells CASSRMLDEQFF.

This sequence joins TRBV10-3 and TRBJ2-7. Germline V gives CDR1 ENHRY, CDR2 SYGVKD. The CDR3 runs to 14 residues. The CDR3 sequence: CAISEPKWSYEQYF.

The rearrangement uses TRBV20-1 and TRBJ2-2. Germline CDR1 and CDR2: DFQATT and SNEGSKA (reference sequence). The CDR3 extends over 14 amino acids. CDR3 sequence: CSAMPETNTGELFF.

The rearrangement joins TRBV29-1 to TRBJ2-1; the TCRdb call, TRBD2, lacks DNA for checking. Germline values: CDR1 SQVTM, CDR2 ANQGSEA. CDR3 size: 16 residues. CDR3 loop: CSVEGRGLALVDEQFF.

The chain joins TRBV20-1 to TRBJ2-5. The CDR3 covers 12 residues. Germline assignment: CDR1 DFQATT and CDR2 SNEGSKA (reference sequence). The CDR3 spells CSASLGSETQYF.

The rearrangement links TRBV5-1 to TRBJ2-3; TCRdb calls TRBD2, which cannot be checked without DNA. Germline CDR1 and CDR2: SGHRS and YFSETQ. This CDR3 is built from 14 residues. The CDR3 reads CASSLLGEWNTQYF.

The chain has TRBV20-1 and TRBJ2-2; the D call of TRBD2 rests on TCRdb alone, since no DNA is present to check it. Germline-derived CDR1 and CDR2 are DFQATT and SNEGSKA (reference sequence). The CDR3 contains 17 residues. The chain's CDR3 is CSARDHRLAGGSGELFF.

CDR3 in amino acids: CASSLGPGPGANVLTF. The V and J genes are TRBV7-2 and TRBJ2-6; there is no DNA to check the TCRdb D call of TRBD1. Germline V gene sequence: CDR1 SGHTA, CDR2 FQGNSA. The CDR3 length is 16 residues.

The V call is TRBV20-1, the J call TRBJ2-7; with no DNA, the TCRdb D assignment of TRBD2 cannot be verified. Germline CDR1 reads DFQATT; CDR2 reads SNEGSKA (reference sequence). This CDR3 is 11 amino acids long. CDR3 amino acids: CSTGGAGEQYF.

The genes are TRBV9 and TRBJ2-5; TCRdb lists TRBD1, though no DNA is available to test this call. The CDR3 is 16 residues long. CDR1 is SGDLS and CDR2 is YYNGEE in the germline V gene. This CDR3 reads CASSDITGTNKETQYF.

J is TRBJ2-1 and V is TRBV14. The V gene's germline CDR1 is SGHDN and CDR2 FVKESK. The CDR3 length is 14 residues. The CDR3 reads CASSPSHGHNEQFF.

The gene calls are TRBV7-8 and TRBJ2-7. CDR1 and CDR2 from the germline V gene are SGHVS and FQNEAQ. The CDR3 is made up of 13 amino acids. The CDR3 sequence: CASSLGVSTEQYF.